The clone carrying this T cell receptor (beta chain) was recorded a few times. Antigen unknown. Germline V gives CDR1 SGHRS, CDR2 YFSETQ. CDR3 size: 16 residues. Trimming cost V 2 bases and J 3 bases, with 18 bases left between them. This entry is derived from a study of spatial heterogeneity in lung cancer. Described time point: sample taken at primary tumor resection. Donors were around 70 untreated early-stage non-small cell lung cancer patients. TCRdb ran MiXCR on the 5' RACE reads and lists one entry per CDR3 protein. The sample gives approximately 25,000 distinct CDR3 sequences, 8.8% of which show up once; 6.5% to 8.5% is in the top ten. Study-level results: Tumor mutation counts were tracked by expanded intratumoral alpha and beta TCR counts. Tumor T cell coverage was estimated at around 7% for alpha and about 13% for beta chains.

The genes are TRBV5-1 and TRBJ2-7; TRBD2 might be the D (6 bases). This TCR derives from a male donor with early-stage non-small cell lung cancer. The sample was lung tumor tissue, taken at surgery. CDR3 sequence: CASSLGSGTVNYEQYF. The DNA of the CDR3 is TGCGCCAGCAGCTTAGGTTCCGGGACTGTAAACTACGAGCAGTACTTC.